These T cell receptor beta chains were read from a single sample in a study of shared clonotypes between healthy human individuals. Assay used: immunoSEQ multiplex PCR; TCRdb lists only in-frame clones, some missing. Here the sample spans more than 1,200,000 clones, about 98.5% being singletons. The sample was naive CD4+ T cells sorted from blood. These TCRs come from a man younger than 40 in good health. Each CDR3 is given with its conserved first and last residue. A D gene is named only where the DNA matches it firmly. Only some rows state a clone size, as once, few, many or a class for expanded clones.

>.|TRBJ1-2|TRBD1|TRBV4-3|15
TGCGCCAGCAGCCGAAACCACGGGGGACAGCATGGCTACACCTTC
CASSRNHGGQHGYTF
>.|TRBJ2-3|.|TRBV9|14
TGTGCCAGCAGCCCGGTCACCTGGGGGGATACGCAGTATTTT
CASSPVTWGDTQYF
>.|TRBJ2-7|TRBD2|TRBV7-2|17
TGTGCCAGCAGCTTGTGGATGGTGCGGGAGCGGTCCTACGAGCAGTACTTC
CASSLWMVRERSYEQYF
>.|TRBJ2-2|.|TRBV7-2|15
TGTGCCAGCAGCTTCTCCGGGTTCAACACCGGGGAGCTGTTTTTT
CASSFSGFNTGELFF
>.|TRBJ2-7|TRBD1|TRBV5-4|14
TGTGCCAGCAGCCCGGGACAGGGGATCTACGAGCAGTACTTC
CASSPGQGIYEQYF
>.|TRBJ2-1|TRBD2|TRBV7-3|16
TGTGCCAGCAGCTTACGGGGGACTAGTAATCCTAATGAGCAGTTCTTC
CASSLRGTSNPNEQFF
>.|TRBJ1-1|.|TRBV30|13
TGTGCCTGGGAGATCGAGAGTAGTACTGAAGCTTTCTTT
CAWEIESSTEAFF
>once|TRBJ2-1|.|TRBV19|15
TGTGCCAGTACAGGAGGCGGGGTCCCCTACAATGAGCAGTTCTTC
CASTGGGVPYNEQFF
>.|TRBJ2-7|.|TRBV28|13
TGTGCCAGCAGTTCCGAGCAGACCTACGAGCAGTACTTC
CASSSEQTYEQYF
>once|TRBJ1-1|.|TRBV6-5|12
TGTGCCAGCAGTTCAGGGCTCACTGAAGCTTTCTTT
CASSSGLTEAFF
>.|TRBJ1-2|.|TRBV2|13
TGTGCCAGCAGTGACCATCTTTTTAGTGGCTACACCTTC
CASSDHLFSGYTF
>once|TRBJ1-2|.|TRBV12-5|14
TGTGCTAGTGGTTTGCGGGACGGAGGATATGGCTACACCTTC
CASGLRDGGYGYTF
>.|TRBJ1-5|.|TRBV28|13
TGTGCCAGCAGATATAGGCAGGGTCAGCCCCAGCATTTT
CASRYRQGQPQHF
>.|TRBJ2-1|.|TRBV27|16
TGTGCCAGCAGTATACGACAGGTACTCCCCTACAATGAGCAGTTCTTC
CASSIRQVLPYNEQFF
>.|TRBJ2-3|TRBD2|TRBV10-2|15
TGCGCCAGCAGAGCCCTAGCGGCCTTGAGAGATACGCAGTATTTT
CASRALAALRDTQYF
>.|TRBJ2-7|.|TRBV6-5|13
TGTGCCAGCAGGGGCAGGGTGGGGAAAGAGCAGTACTTC
CASRGRVGKEQYF
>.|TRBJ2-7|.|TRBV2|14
TGTGCCAGCAGTGAACGAGCAGGACGTGGAGAGCAGTACTTC
CASSERAGRGEQYF
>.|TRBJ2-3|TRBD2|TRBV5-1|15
TGCGCCAGCAGCGGGGGGACTAGCGACACAGATACGCAGTATTTT
CASSGGTSDTDTQYF
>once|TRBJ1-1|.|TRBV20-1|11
TGCAGTGCTAGTTTCGACACTGAAGCTTTCTTT
CSASFDTEAFF
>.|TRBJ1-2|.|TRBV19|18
TGTGCCAGTAGTCAAGTTAATCCGTTAGGACAGCTTCGGGATGGCTACACCTTC
CASSQVNPLGQLRDGYTF
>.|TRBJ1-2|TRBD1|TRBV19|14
TGTGCCAGTAGTACGGGACAGGGGCACTATGGCTACACCTTC
CASSTGQGHYGYTF
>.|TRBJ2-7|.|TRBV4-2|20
TGTGCCAGCAGCCAAGACCGATGGTCGGACGCCTGGGACGGTTCCTACGAGCAGTACTTC
CASSQDRWSDAWDGSYEQYF
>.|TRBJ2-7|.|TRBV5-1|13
TGCGCCAGCTCCATCCAAGCGACATACGAGCAGTACTTC
CASSIQATYEQYF
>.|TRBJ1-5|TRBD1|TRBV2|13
TGTGCCAGCAGTGGGACAGGGGTCCAGCCCCAGCATTTT
CASSGTGVQPQHF
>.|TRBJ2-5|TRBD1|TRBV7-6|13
TGTGCCAGCAGCCTCGGACAGGGAGAGACCCAGTACTTC
CASSLGQGETQYF
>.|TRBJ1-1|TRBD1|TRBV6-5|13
TGTGCCACTTCACCGACAGGGTACACTGAAGCTTTCTTT
CATSPTGYTEAFF